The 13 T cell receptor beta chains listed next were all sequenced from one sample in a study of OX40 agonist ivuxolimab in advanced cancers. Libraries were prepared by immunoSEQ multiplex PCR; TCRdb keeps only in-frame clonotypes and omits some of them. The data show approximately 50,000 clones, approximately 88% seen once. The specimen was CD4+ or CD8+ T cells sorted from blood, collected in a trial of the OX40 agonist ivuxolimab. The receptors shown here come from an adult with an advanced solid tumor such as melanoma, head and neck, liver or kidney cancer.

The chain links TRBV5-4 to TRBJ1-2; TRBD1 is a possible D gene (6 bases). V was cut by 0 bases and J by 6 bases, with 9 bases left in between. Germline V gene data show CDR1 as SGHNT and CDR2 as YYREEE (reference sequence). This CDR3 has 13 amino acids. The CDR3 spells CASSLDTGNGYTF. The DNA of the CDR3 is TGTGCCAGCAGCTTGGATACAGGGAATGGCTACACCTTC.

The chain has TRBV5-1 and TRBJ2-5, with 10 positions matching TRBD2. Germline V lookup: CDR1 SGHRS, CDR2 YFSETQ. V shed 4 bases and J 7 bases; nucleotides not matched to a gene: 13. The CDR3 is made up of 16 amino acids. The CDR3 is CASSVAVGSGGMTQYF. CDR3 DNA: TGCGCCAGCAGCGTAGCCGTAGGTAGCGGGGGGATGACCCAGTACTTC.

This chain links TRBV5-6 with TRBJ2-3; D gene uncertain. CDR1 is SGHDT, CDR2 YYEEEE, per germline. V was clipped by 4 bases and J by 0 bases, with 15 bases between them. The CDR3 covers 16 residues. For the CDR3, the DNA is TGTGCCAGCAGCCATCGTCTGGCGGTTAGCACAGATACGCAGTATTTT. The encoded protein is CASSHRLAVSTDTQYF.

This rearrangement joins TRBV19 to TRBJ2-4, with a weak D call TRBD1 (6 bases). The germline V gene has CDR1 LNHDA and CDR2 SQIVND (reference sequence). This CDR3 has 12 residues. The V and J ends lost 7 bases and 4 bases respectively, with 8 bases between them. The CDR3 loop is CASKDRKNIQYF. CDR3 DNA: TGTGCCAGTAAAGACAGGAAAAACATTCAGTACTTC.

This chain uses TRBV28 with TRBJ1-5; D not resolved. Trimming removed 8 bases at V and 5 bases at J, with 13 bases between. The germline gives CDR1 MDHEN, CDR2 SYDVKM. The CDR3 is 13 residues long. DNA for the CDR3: TGTGCCAGCCCGCGCCGGGTTTATCAGCCCCAGCATTTT. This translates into CASPRRVYQPQHF.

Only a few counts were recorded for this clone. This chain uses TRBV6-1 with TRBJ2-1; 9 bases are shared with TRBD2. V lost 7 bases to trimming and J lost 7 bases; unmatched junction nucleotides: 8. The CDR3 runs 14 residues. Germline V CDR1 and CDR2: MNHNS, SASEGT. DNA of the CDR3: TGTGCCAGCATAAGGTCCAGCGGGGGGAATGAGCAGTTCTTC. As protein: CASIRSSGGNEQFF.

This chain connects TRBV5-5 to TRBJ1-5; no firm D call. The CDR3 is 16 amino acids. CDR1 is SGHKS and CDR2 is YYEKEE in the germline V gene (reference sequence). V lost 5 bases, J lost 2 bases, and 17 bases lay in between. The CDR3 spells CASRGGGLQGNQPQHF. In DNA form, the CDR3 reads TGTGCCAGCAGGGGTGGAGGCCTCCAAGGCAATCAGCCCCAGCATTTT.

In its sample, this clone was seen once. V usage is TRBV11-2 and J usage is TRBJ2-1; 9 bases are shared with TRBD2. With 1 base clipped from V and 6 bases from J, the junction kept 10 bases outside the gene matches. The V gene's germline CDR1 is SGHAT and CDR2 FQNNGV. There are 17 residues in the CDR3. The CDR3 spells CASSLALVAGVSNEQFF. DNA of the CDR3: TGTGCCAGCAGCTTAGCGCTAGTAGCGGGAGTAAGCAATGAGCAGTTCTTC.

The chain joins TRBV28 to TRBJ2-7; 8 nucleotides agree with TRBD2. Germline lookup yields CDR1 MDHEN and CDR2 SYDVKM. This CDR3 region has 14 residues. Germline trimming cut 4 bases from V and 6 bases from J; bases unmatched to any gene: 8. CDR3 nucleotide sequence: TGTGCCAGCAGTTCCGGGACTAGTAACGGCGAGCAGTACTTC. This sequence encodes CASSSGTSNGEQYF. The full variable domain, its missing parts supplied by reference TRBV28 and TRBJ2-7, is DVKVTQSSRYLVKRTGEKVFLECVQDMDHENMFWYRQDPGLGLRLIYFSYDVKMKEKGDIPEGYSVSREKKERFSLILESASTNQTSMYLCASSSGTSNGEQYFGPGTRLTVT.

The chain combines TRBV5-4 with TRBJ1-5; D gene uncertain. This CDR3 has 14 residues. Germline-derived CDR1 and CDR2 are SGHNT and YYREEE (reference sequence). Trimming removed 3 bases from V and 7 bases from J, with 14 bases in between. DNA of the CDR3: TGTGCCAGCAGCTCGGACCAAGTTGGGCAGCCCCAGCATTTT. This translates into CASSSDQVGQPQHF.

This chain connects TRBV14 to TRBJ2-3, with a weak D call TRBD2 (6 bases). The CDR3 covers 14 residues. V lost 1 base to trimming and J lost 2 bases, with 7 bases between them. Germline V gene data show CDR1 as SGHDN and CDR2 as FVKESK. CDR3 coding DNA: TGTGCCAGCAGCCAAGCGGGGGTCACAGATACGCAGTATTTT. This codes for CASSQAGVTDTQYF.

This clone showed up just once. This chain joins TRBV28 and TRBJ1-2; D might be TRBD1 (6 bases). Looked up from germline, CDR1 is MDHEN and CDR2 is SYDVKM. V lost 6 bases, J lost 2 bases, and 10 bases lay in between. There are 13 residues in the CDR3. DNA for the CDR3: TGTGCCAGCAGAAGGGGGACCAACTATGGCTACACCTTC. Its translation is CASRRGTNYGYTF.

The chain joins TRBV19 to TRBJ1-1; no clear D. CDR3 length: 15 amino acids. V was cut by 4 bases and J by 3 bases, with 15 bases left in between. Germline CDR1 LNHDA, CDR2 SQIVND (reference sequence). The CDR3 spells CASSRGGSVDTEAFF. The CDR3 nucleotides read TGTGCCAGTAGTAGGGGTGGCAGCGTGGACACTGAAGCTTTCTTT.